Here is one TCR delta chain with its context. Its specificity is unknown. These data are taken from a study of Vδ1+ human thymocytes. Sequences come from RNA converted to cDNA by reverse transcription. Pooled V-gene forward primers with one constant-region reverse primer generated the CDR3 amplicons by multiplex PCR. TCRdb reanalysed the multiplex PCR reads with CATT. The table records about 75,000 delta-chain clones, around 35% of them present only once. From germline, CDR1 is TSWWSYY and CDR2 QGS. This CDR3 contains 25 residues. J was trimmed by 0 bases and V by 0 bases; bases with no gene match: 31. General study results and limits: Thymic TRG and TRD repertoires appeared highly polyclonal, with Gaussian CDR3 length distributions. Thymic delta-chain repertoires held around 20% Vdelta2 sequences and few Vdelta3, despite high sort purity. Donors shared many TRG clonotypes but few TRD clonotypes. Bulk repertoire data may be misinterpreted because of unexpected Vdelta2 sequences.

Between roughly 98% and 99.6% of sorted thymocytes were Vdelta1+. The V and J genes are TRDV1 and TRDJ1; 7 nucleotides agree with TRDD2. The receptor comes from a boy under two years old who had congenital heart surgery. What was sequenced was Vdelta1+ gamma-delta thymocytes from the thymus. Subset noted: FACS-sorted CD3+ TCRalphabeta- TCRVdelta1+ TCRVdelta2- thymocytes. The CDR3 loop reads CALGELTPTPRCPFPTETHTDKLIF. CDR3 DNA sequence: TGTGCTCTTGGGGAACTGACCCCTACACCTCGATGCCCGTTTCCTACGGAGACCCACACCGATAAACTCATCTTT.